The 19 T cell receptor beta chains listed next were all sequenced from one sample in a study of cytomegalovirus exposure and HLA in healthy donors. Only in-frame clones appear in the TCRdb table, and some are missing; sequencing was by immunoSEQ multiplex PCR. The top ten clones hold over 0.8% of a sample with approximately 300,000 clones, roughly 88% of them seen once. The sequenced sample was PBMCs. Receptors were obtained from a woman between 18 and 30 years old in good health and CMV-seronegative.

V is TRBV10-3 and J is TRBJ2-3; no clear D gene. Germline V lookup: CDR1 ENHRY, CDR2 SYGVKD. V was clipped by 4 bases and J by 1 base, with 3 bases between them. The CDR3 runs 12 residues. The chain's CDR3 is CAISGGTDTQYF. DNA of the CDR3: TGTGCCATCAGTGGAGGCACAGATACGCAGTATTTT.

The rearrangement joins TRBV5-4 to TRBJ2-7; the match to TRBD1 covers 11 bases. The CDR3 totals 15 residues. Germline lookup yields CDR1 SGHNT and CDR2 YYREEE (reference sequence). V shed 0 bases and J 3 bases; nucleotides not matched to a gene: 2. The CDR3 DNA reads as TGTGCCAGCAGCTTGGGGACAGGGGGCAACTACGAGCAGTACTTC. Its translation: CASSLGTGGNYEQYF.

This chain links TRBV27 with TRBJ1-2, with 11 bases identical to TRBD1. Germline CDR1 reads MNHEY; CDR2 reads SMNVEV (reference sequence). The V gene end was trimmed by 9 bases and the J gene end by 3 bases; junction bases not matched to a gene: 15. The CDR3 runs 17 residues. CDR3: CASRPGQGGLGDYGYTF. As DNA, the CDR3 is TGTGCCAGTCGCCCGGGACAGGGGGGGTTAGGGGACTATGGCTACACCTTC.

The chain recombines TRBV30 with TRBJ2-2; 8 bases line up with TRBD2. With V trimmed by 2 bases and J by 1 base, 3 bases remained unmatched. The V gene's germline CDR1 is GTSNPN and CDR2 SVGIG (reference sequence). The CDR3 length is 15 residues. CDR3 region: CAWSCAGGNTGELFF. The DNA of the CDR3 is TGTGCCTGGAGTTGTGCGGGAGGGAACACCGGGGAGCTGTTTTTT.

The table lists this clone with a count of one. This rearrangement joins TRBV7-2 to TRBJ1-1; 8 bases align to TRBD1. CDR3 length: 15 amino acids. Trimming took 5 bases from V and 0 from J; bases not matched to a gene: 5. Looked up from germline, CDR1 is SGHTA and CDR2 is FQGNSA. The chain's CDR3 is CASSPPTGVNTEAFF. The CDR3 region has the DNA TGTGCCAGCAGCCCCCCGACAGGGGTGAACACTGAAGCTTTCTTT.

This chain uses TRBV15 with TRBJ2-5; 10 positions agree with TRBD2. CDR1 is LNHNV, CDR2 YYDKDF, per germline (reference sequence). Germline trimming cut 0 bases from V and 1 base from J; bases unmatched to any gene: 2. The CDR3 runs to 16 residues. The CDR3 sequence is CATSRELAGFQETQYF. Here the CDR3 DNA reads TGTGCCACCAGCAGAGAACTAGCGGGGTTCCAAGAGACCCAGTACTTC.

J is TRBJ2-6 and V is TRBV4-2, with TRBD1 matching over 8 bases. The CDR3 is made up of 19 amino acids. V was pared by 1 base and J by 1 base, with 9 bases of the junction left unmatched. Germline CDR1 is LGHNA and CDR2 is YNFKEQ. The CDR3 sequence is CASSQAGGTGRSGANVLTF. CDR3 coding DNA: TGTGCCAGCAGCCAAGCCGGTGGGACAGGCAGGTCTGGGGCCAACGTCCTGACTTTC.

V usage is TRBV18 and J usage is TRBJ2-5, with 10 nucleotides matching TRBD2. The germline CDR1 and CDR2 sequences are KGHSH and LQKENI. V gave up 2 bases and J gave up 5 bases; unmatched junction bases: 14. The CDR3 extends over 18 amino acids. CDR3 protein: CASSPELAGPRIYETQYF. CDR3 coding DNA: TGTGCCAGCTCACCAGAACTAGCGGGACCTCGAATCTATGAGACCCAGTACTTC.

V is TRBV5-6 and J is TRBJ1-2; 7 bases fit TRBD1. CDR1 and CDR2 from the germline V gene are SGHDT and YYEEEE. The junction had 8 bases not matched to a gene; V was cut back by 4 bases and J by 5 bases. The length of the CDR3 is 14 residues. The CDR3 reads CASSPRDSYYGYTF. CDR3 nucleotides: TGTGCCAGCAGCCCTCGGGACAGCTATTATGGCTACACCTTC.

V is TRBV2 and J is TRBJ1-1; D is undetermined. The CDR3 length is 12 residues. Germline CDR1 reads SNHLY; CDR2 reads FYNNEI. V lost 2 bases to trimming and J lost 7 bases, with 8 bases between them. The CDR3 protein is CASSEMADEAFF. The DNA of the CDR3 is TGTGCCAGCAGTGAAATGGCAGATGAAGCTTTCTTT.

The rearrangement links TRBV5-1 to TRBJ2-1; 12 bases line up with TRBD2. The CDR3 runs 16 residues. J lost 7 bases, V lost 0 bases, and 5 bases had no gene match. Germline lookup yields CDR1 SGHRS and CDR2 YFSETQ. In DNA form, the CDR3 reads TGCGCCAGCAGCTTGGTAGGACTAGCGGGGATTAATGAGCAGTTCTTC. It specifies CASSLVGLAGINEQFF.

The chain uses TRBV15 and TRBJ2-7; TRBD2 might be the D (6 bases). V dropped 0 bases and J dropped 5 bases, with 14 bases sitting between them. Germline CDR1 is LNHNV and CDR2 is YYDKDF (reference sequence). The CDR3 runs to 15 residues. Written as DNA, the CDR3 is TGTGCCACCAGCAGAGATTATGGGGGGTCGCACGAGCAGTACTTC. Its translation: CATSRDYGGSHEQYF.

The chain is built from TRBV7-3 and TRBJ2-7; D is undetermined. Trimming removed 1 base from V and 1 base from J, with 14 bases in between. Germline V gene sequence: CDR1 SGHTA, CDR2 FQGTGA. The CDR3 totals 16 residues. The CDR3 region is CASSLMGAGTSYEQYF. The DNA of the CDR3 is TGTGCCAGCAGCTTAATGGGCGCCGGCACGTCCTACGAGCAGTACTTC. Full variable domain (outside the CDR3, taken from reference TRBV7-3 and TRBJ2-7): GAGVSQTPSNKVTEKGKYVELRCDPISGHTALYWYRQSLGQGPEFLIYFQGTGAADDSGLPNDRFFAVRPEGSVSTLKIQRTERGDSAVYLCASSLMGAGTSYEQYFGPGTRLTVT.

This clone was counted a single time. V usage is TRBV19 and J usage is TRBJ2-3; 8 positions match TRBD2. Per the germline V gene, CDR1 is LNHDA and CDR2 is SQIVND (reference sequence). The CDR3 length is 17 residues. The V segment lost 4 bases and the J segment 2 bases; nucleotides outside the gene matches: 11. CDR3 DNA sequence: TGTGCCAGTAGTAAGGAGGCGGGGGGACGGCACACAGATACGCAGTATTTT. This sequence encodes CASSKEAGGRHTDTQYF.

In regard to this clone: This CDR3 is also generated by other DNA sequences in the sample. V usage is TRBV6-5 and J usage is TRBJ2-1; TRBD2 agrees at 11 bases. The CDR3 runs 15 residues. From germline, CDR1 is MNHEY and CDR2 SVGAGI. Losses at the gene ends were 6 bases for V and 3 bases for J; bases not matched to a gene: 4. The CDR3 nucleotides are TGTGCCAGCAGCACCGGGACTAGCGGCTACAATGAGCAGTTCTTC. Amino acid sequence: CASSTGTSGYNEQFF.

This clone was observed once. J is TRBJ2-7 and V is TRBV29-1; the D gene is possibly TRBD2 (6 bases). The V and J ends lost 4 bases and 3 bases respectively, with 10 bases between them. The CDR3 extends over 12 amino acids. Per the germline V gene, CDR1 is SQVTM and CDR2 is ANQGSEA. The CDR3 loop reads CSVVFGSYEQYF. The CDR3 DNA reads TGCAGCGTTGTATTCGGGAGCTACGAGCAGTACTTC.

The rearrangement uses TRBV6-6 and TRBJ1-5, with 9 positions matching TRBD1. The CDR3 runs to 14 residues. After removal of 5 bases from V and 5 bases from J, the junction contained 4 bases not matched to a gene. Germline-derived CDR1 and CDR2 are MNHNY and SVGAGI (reference sequence). CDR3 bases: TGTGCCAGCAGTACGTGGACAGGGGATCAGCCCCAGCATTTT. This gives the protein CASSTWTGDQPQHF.

V is TRBV4-1 and J is TRBJ2-2; 9 bases fit TRBD2. Germline CDR1 is MGHRA and CDR2 is YSYEKL. Losses at the gene ends were 1 base for V and 6 bases for J; bases not matched to a gene: 6. The CDR3 spans 16 residues. The CDR3 nucleotides read TGCGCCAGCAGCCAAGGGACCAGCGGGAGGTCCGGGGAGCTGTTTTTT. This gives the protein CASSQGTSGRSGELFF.

The chain combines TRBV7-9 with TRBJ1-4; 8 bases fit TRBD1. V lost 5 bases, J lost 8 bases, and 7 bases stayed unmatched. The CDR3 extends over 14 amino acids. Per the germline V gene, CDR1 is SEHNR and CDR2 is FQNEAQ (reference sequence). CDR3: CASSDQGAEEKLFF. In nucleotides, the CDR3 is TGTGCCAGCAGCGACCAGGGGGCGGAGGAAAAACTGTTTTTT.